The 16 T cell receptor beta chains below were found in one sample sequenced in a study of tumor-infiltrating lymphocytes in primary liver carcinoma (dated by TCRdb to about 2017). RNA from unsorted whole blood was extracted with TRIzol reagent, and germline DNA was obtained with the DNeasy Blood & Tissue kit. Reads for this sample came from an Illumina HiSeq 2500. TCRbeta-specific cDNA was reverse-transcribed from roughly 500 ng total RNA using a constant-region primer and ProtoScript II reverse transcriptase. Three nested multiplex PCR rounds, following a slightly modified ARM-PCR procedure, were used to build the TCRbeta libraries. Multiplex TRBV1-TRBV30 forward primers and a Cbeta reverse primer were used in the first two PCR rounds, each of which was run for around 10 cycles. TCRdb reworked the public reads: Q25 trimming with fastp, MiXCR clone assembly, productive beta chains retained. Identical CDR3 proteins give one entry, which carries the most common genes and DNA. This sample holds about 320,000 distinct CDR3 sequences; 55% to 65% were observed only once. The ten most abundant clones make up roughly 9% of the sample.

What was sequenced was peripheral blood. The receptors were sampled from a middle-aged man with primary liver carcinoma and hepatitis B virus infection.

Points on this clonotype: A much larger clone lies a single base off, so this may be a read error. This chain joins TRBV5-5 and TRBJ1-5, with D maybe TRBD1 (6 bases). Germline CDR1 reads SGHKS; CDR2 reads YYEKEE (reference sequence). The CDR3 runs 15 residues. Trimming removed 0 bases at V and 2 bases at J, with 9 bases between. The CDR3 DNA follows: TGTGCCAGCAGCTTGGGCGCAGGGGGCAATCAGCCCCAGCATTTT. This encodes CASSLGAGGNQPQHF.

The chain joins TRBV28 to TRBJ2-5, with unresolved D. This CDR3 comprises 14 residues. Per germline, CDR1 MDHEN and CDR2 SYDVKM. The V and J ends lost 6 bases and 5 bases respectively, with 16 bases between them. CDR3 in amino acids: CASSPPSEGETQYF. CDR3 in DNA: TGTGCCAGCAGCCCTCCCTCTGAAGGGGAGACCCAGTACTTC. Filled out from reference TRBV28 and TRBJ2-5, the complete variable domain reads DVKVTQSSRYLVKRTGEKVFLECVQDMDHENMFWYRQDPGLGLRLIYFSYDVKMKEKGDIPEGYSVSREKKERFSLILESASTNQTSMYLCASSPPSEGETQYFGPGTRLLVL.

There are a few counts of this clonotype. This rearrangement joins TRBV7-8 to TRBJ2-4; D is undetermined. The germline CDR1 and CDR2 sequences are SGHVS and FQNEAQ. The V end was cut by 1 base, the J end by 6 bases, with 13 bases between. This CDR3 contains 15 residues. The CDR3 sequence is CASSLDVNRRNIQYF. CDR3 DNA: TGTGCCAGCAGCTTAGACGTTAACAGAAGAAACATTCAGTACTTC.

The chain carries TRBV29-1 and TRBJ2-1; D is uncertain. The CDR3 spans 12 residues. Germline values: CDR1 SQVTM, CDR2 ANQGSEA. The CDR3: CNALLGHNEQFF. CDR3 DNA: TGCAACGCCCTGCTGGGTCACAATGAGCAGTTCTTC.

In this sample, this clonotype turned up many times. The chain is built from TRBV29-1 and TRBJ2-3, with 11 positions matching TRBD2. The V and J ends lost 6 bases and 0 bases, in that order; junction bases with no gene match: 8. This CDR3 is 16 amino acids long. Germline V lookup: CDR1 SQVTM, CDR2 ANQGSEA. The CDR3 loop is CSVTSGKGSSTDTQYF. The DNA for the CDR3 is TGCAGCGTGACTAGCGGGAAGGGGTCTAGCACAGATACGCAGTATTTT.

This chain uses TRBV12-3 or TRBV12-4 with TRBJ2-1; D may be TRBD1 (5 bases). This CDR3 region has 11 residues. V shed 6 bases and J shed 15 bases, with 15 bases lying between them. The CDR3 DNA follows: TGTGCCAGCAGCAAGACAGCGCACCTGTTCTTC. Protein product: CASSKTAHLFF.

The table lists this clonotype with a few counts. V usage is TRBV5-4 and J usage is TRBJ2-1; no clear D gene. Trimming pared 3 bases from V and 8 bases from J, leaving 9 bases between. Germline CDR1 reads SGHNT; CDR2 reads YYREEE (reference sequence). This CDR3 is 12 amino acids long. The DNA for the CDR3 is TGTGCCAGCAGCTCCACCTCGGATGAGCAGTTCTTC. It codes for CASSSTSDEQFF.

With respect to this clonotype: Possible read error: a much larger clone is one base away. This chain connects TRBV5-5 to TRBJ2-1, with 10 bases fitting TRBD1. The CDR3 loop spans 14 amino acids. Germline V gene sequence: CDR1 SGHKS, CDR2 YYEKEE (reference sequence). CDR3 sequence reads: CVSSSTGGGDEQFF. The CDR3 coding sequence is TGTGTCAGCAGCTCGACAGGGGGCGGGGATGAGCAGTTCTTC. Drawing the rest from reference TRBV5-5 and TRBJ2-1, the complete variable domain is DAGVTQSPTHLIKTRGQQVTLRCSPISGHKSVSWYQQVLGQGPQFIFQYYEKEERGRGNFPDRFSARQFPNYSSELNVNALLLGDSALYLCVSSSTGGGDEQFFGPGTRLTVL.

A note on this clonotype: Just one base apart from a much larger clone, this may be a read error. Likely a read error: the CDR3 ends without its conserved phenylalanine or tryptophan. The V gene is TRBV29-1, the J gene TRBJ2-1; 10 nucleotides match TRBD2. The CDR3 sequence is 18 residues long. The ends lost 0 bases at V and 3 bases at J; junction bases unmatched: 11. CDR1 and CDR2 (germline): SQVTM, ANQGSEA. CDR3: CSVEDRLAGATLYNEQFL. CDR3 bases: TGCAGCGTTGAAGATCGGCTAGCGGGAGCCACCCTCTACAATGAGCAGTTCTTG.

As regards this clonotype: At one of its ends the junction is not consistent with the germline gene, which may arise from a read error. The chain couples TRBV11-3 to TRBJ2-1; 7 nucleotides line up with TRBD2. The CDR3 contains 17 residues. The germline V gene encodes CDR1 SGHNT and CDR2 YENEEA. The CDR3 sequence: CASSLGLTGEVDNERFF. As DNA, the CDR3 is TGTGCCAGCAGCCTGGGACTAACGGGAGAAGTTGACAATGAGCGGTTCTTC.

The table lists this clonotype with a count of one. V is TRBV11-2 and J is TRBJ2-7, with D uncertain. Germline assignment: CDR1 SGHAT and CDR2 FQNNGV. The V end lost 6 bases, the J end lost 2 bases, and 8 bases lay between the germline ends. The CDR3 is 12 residues long. The CDR3 DNA sequence: TGTGCCAGCAGTCTCACGGCCTACGAGCAGTACTTC. Its protein is CASSLTAYEQYF.

This clonotype appeared a few times. V usage is TRBV6-6 and J usage is TRBJ2-7, with 8 nucleotides matching TRBD2. The CDR3 runs to 14 residues. V lost 6 bases and J lost 2; bases outside the gene matches: 6. Per the germline V gene, CDR1 is MNHNY and CDR2 is SVGAGI (reference sequence). The CDR3 coding sequence is TGTGCCAGCAGCCTAGCGGGTTCCCCCTACGAGCAGTACTTC. It codes for CASSLAGSPYEQYF.

This clonotype showed up many times. The V call is TRBV12-3 or TRBV12-4, the J call TRBJ1-5; 8 nucleotides line up with TRBD1. Unmatched junction bases numbered 6, after V lost 6 bases and J lost 2 bases. The CDR3 is 15 amino acids. DNA for the CDR3: TGTGCCAGCAGGGCGACAGGGGATGGCAATCAGCCCCAGCATTTT. Translating it yields CASRATGDGNQPQHF.

This clonotype was picked up one time. A read error may account for a junction end that differs from germline. This chain connects TRBV6-6 to TRBJ1-1; D is ambiguous. The CDR3 consists of 16 residues. Germline lookup yields CDR1 MNHNY and CDR2 SVGAGI (reference sequence). CDR3 residues: CVSSCRLVSMNIEAFF. As DNA, the CDR3 is TGTGTCAGCAGTTGCAGGCTCGTCAGCATGAACATTGAAGCTTTCTTT.

Details on this clonotype: Sequence at one end of the junction differs from germline and may be a read error. The chain carries TRBV11-3 and TRBJ2-1; D may match TRBD1 or TRBD2 (5 bases each). CDR1 SGHNT and CDR2 YENEEA come from the germline V gene. This CDR3 has 17 residues. CDR3 sequence reads: CASSLGTVGSSYNEQFF. The CDR3 DNA is TGTGCCAGCAGTTTAGGGACCGTGGGGAGCTCCTATAATGAGCAGTTCTTC.

This clonotype has at least ten counts. The V and J genes are TRBV10-3 and TRBJ1-2; D gene uncertain. Germline CDR1 is ENHRY and CDR2 is SYGVKD. This CDR3 contains 15 residues. Between the trimmed V and J ends, which lost 4 bases and 3 bases, there was a span of 15 bases. The CDR3 protein is CAISASGDGYYGYTF. The CDR3 nucleotides read TGTGCCATCAGTGCTTCGGGTGACGGATACTATGGCTACACCTTC.